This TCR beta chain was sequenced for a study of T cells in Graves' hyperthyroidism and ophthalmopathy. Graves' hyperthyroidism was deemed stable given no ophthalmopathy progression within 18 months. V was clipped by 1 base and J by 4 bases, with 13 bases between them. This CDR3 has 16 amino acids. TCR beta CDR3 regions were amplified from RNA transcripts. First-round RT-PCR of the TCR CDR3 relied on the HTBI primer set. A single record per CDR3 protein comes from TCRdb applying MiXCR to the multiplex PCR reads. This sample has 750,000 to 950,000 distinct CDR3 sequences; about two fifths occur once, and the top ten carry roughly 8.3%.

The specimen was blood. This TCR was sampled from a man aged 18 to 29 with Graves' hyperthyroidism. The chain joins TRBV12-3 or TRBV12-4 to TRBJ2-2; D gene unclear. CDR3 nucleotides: TGTGCCAGCAGTTTAGTGGTAGGGCTTGGCACCGGGGAGCTGTTTTTT. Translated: CASSLVVGLGTGELFF.